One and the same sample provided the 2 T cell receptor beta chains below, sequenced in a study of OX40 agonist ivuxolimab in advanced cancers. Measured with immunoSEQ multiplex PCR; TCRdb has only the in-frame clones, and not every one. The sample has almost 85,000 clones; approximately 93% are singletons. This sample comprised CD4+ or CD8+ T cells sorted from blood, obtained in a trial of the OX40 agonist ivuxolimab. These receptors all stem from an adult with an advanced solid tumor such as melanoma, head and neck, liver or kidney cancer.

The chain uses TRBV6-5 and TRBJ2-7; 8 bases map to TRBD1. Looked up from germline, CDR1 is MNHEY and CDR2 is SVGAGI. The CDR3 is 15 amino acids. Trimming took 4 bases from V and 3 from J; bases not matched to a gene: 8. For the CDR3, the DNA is TGTGCCAGCAGTTTTAATCCAGGGGGCGGCTACGAGCAGTACTTC. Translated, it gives CASSFNPGGGYEQYF.

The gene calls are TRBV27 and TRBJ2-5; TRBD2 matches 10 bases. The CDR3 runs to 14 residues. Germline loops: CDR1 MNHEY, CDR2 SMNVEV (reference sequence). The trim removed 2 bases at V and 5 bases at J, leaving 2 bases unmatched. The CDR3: CASSLASGSETQYF. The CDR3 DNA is TGTGCCAGCAGTTTAGCTAGCGGGAGCGAGACCCAGTACTTC.